These 31 T cell receptor beta chains were all obtained from the same sample, sequenced in a study of cytomegalovirus exposure and HLA in healthy donors. Profiling relied on immunoSEQ multiplex PCR, and the TCRdb table lists in-frame clones only, not all of them. Among 120,000 to 150,000 clones listed, roughly 86% were seen once. The sample was PBMCs. The receptors were gathered from a man younger than 35 in good health and CMV-seropositive.

The CDR3 sequence is CASSWSNSGANVLTF. DNA for the CDR3: TGTGCCAGCAGCTGGAGTAACTCTGGGGCCAACGTCCTGACTTTC. The chain links TRBV6-5 to TRBJ2-6; D is undetermined. The CDR3 loop spans 15 amino acids. Germline V gene sequence: CDR1 MNHEY, CDR2 SVGAGI. Trimming shortened V by 6 bases and J by 0 bases, and 9 bases separated the two germline ends.

The chain has TRBV9 and TRBJ2-2, with 8 nucleotides matching TRBD2. Germline V gene lookup returns CDR1 SGDLS and CDR2 YYNGEE. This CDR3 spans 15 amino acids. V lost 4 bases to trimming and J lost 4 bases; unmatched junction nucleotides: 6. CDR3 coding DNA: TGTGCCAGCAGCACACTCAGCGGGAGCACCGGGGAGCTGTTTTTT. Translating gives CASSTLSGSTGELFF.

This sequence joins TRBV30 and TRBJ2-7; 9 positions match TRBD2. This CDR3 spans 14 amino acids. Germline V gene sequence: CDR1 GTSNPN, CDR2 SVGIG (reference sequence). V shed 3 bases, J shed 1 base, and the junction held 4 bases outside the gene matches. CDR3 in DNA: TGTGCCTGGAGGGTTACTAGCGGGTCCTACGAGCAGTACTTC. It specifies CAWRVTSGSYEQYF.

This chain links TRBV9 with TRBJ2-2; D unclear. The CDR3 contains 15 residues. V lost 4 bases and J lost 0, with 10 bases in between. Germline assignment: CDR1 SGDLS and CDR2 YYNGEE. For the CDR3, the DNA is TGTGCCAGCAGCCCTCACAGTGCGAACACCGGGGAGCTGTTTTTT. This translates into CASSPHSANTGELFF.

The chain carries TRBV2 and TRBJ1-1, with D uncertain. CDR3 length equals 13 residues. Germline lookup yields CDR1 SNHLY and CDR2 FYNNEI. V was trimmed by 2 bases and J by 10 bases, leaving 14 bases between them. The CDR3 sequence is CASSERENVGAFF. The DNA of the CDR3 is TGTGCCAGCAGTGAAAGGGAGAATGTAGGAGCTTTCTTT.

V usage is TRBV6-1 and J usage is TRBJ2-1; TRBD2 aligns across 10 bases. Trimming took 4 bases from V and 1 from J; bases not matched to a gene: 4. CDR3 length: 16 amino acids. Germline values: CDR1 MNHNS, CDR2 SASEGT. CDR3 bases: TGTGCCAGCAGTGGATCTAGCGGGGGATCCTACAATGAGCAGTTCTTC. Translation gives CASSGSSGGSYNEQFF.

This rearrangement joins TRBV6-4 to TRBJ2-2; D may be TRBD1 (6 bases). Per the germline V gene, CDR1 is MRHNA and CDR2 is SNTAGT. V lost 4 bases to trimming and J lost 3 bases, with 9 bases between them. The CDR3 has 14 amino acids. The CDR3 region has the DNA TGTGCCAGCAGTGGGGGGCCTGACACCGGGGAGCTGTTTTTT. This gives the protein CASSGGPDTGELFF.

The J gene is TRBJ2-2, the V gene TRBV6-5; D is possibly TRBD2 (5 bases). Trimming stripped 6 bases from V and 5 bases from J, with 13 bases between. The germline V gene has CDR1 MNHEY and CDR2 SVGAGI. The CDR3 is 14 residues long. CDR3 loop: CASRREDATGELFF. The CDR3 DNA is TGTGCCAGCAGACGGGAAGACGCGACCGGGGAGCTGTTTTTT.

The chain couples TRBV21-1 to TRBJ1-2; the D call of TRBD1 is as the table states it, not checked on the DNA. TRBV21-1 is deemed a pseudogene. The CDR3 contains 13 residues. DNA for the CDR3: TGTGCCAGCGACCCGTACAGGGTGAATGGCTACACCTTC. This encodes CASDPYRVNGYTF.

The chain carries TRBV15 and TRBJ2-1; 9 bases agree with TRBD2. Germline values: CDR1 LNHNV, CDR2 YYDKDF (reference sequence). This CDR3 comprises 17 residues. J lost 4 bases, V lost 0 bases, and 7 bases had no gene match. CDR3 sequence: CATSRDSSSGRYNEQFF. DNA for the CDR3: TGTGCCACCAGCAGAGATTCGAGTAGCGGGAGATACAATGAGCAGTTCTTC.

The chain is built from TRBV7-2 and TRBJ1-2; D remains ambiguous. CDR3 size: 16 residues. Trimming removed 5 bases at V and 1 base at J, with 17 bases between. Germline V gene lookup returns CDR1 SGHTA and CDR2 FQGNSA. CDR3 loop: CASSLLGSDYNYGYTF. CDR3 sequence (DNA): TGTGCCAGCAGCCTCCTAGGGAGCGATTATAACTATGGCTACACCTTC.

The rearrangement links TRBV10-3 to TRBJ2-2, with D maybe TRBD1 (5 bases). The ends were cut back, 3 bases at V and 3 bases at J, with 5 bases in the middle. The CDR3 runs 13 residues. Per germline, CDR1 ENHRY and CDR2 SYGVKD. This CDR3 is CAISDRDTGELFF. CDR3 bases: TGTGCCATCAGTGACAGGGACACCGGGGAGCTGTTTTTT.

The chain is built from TRBV28 and TRBJ1-2, with 7 bases identical to TRBD1. Trimming at V came to 5 bases and at J to 8 bases, leaving 5 bases not matched to a gene. This CDR3 is built from 12 residues. Germline V gene lookup returns CDR1 MDHEN and CDR2 SYDVKM. The CDR3 DNA reads TGTGCCAGCAGTCCCAGGGGGGAAGGCTACACCTTC. Translation: CASSPRGEGYTF.

The rearrangement joins TRBV5-5 to TRBJ1-2; no clear D. The germline V and J ends were trimmed by 0 bases and 1 base, with 7 bases remaining between them. Germline V lookup: CDR1 SGHKS, CDR2 YYEKEE (reference sequence). This CDR3 spans 14 amino acids. CDR3 sequence: CASSLADFNYGYTF. Written as DNA, the CDR3 is TGTGCCAGCAGCTTGGCAGACTTTAACTATGGCTACACCTTC.

V is TRBV29-1 and J is TRBJ1-2, with a possible D match to TRBD1 (5 bases). Germline V CDR1 and CDR2: SQVTM, ANQGSEA. Trimming removed 6 bases at V and 8 bases at J, with 13 bases between. The CDR3 loop spans 11 amino acids. CDR3 sequence: CSVQSGVGYTF. The CDR3 bases are TGCAGCGTGCAGTCGGGGGTGGGCTACACCTTC.

The gene calls are TRBV6-5 and TRBJ2-1, with TRBD2 matching 10 bases. The CDR3 contains 15 residues. Per germline, CDR1 MNHEY and CDR2 SVGAGI. The ends lost 5 bases at V and 3 bases at J; junction bases unmatched: 4. DNA of the CDR3: TGTGCCAGCAGTCGAGGGACTAGCGTCTACAATGAGCAGTTCTTC. Its translation is CASSRGTSVYNEQFF.

The V gene is TRBV6-1, the J gene TRBJ2-5, with 9 bases aligning to TRBD2. V was pared by 0 bases and J by 1 base, with 0 bases of the junction left unmatched. Looked up from germline, CDR1 is MNHNS and CDR2 is SASEGT. The CDR3 has 15 amino acids. The CDR3: CASSEASGGQETQYF. Here the CDR3 DNA reads TGTGCCAGCAGTGAAGCTAGCGGGGGCCAAGAGACCCAGTACTTC.

The chain joins TRBV7-9 to TRBJ2-3; TRBD2 agrees at 14 bases. Looked up from germline, CDR1 is SEHNR and CDR2 is FQNEAQ (reference sequence). The CDR3 sequence is 18 residues long. Trimming at V came to 2 bases and at J to 2 bases, leaving 6 bases not matched to a gene. The CDR3 DNA sequence: TGTGCCAGCAGCTTAATGGGACTAGCGGGAGATGTCACAGATACGCAGTATTTT. It encodes CASSLMGLAGDVTDTQYF.

The chain uses TRBV6-6 and TRBJ1-3; 9 bases fit TRBD1. Germline values: CDR1 MNHNY, CDR2 SVGAGI (reference sequence). The CDR3 totals 16 residues. J lost 5 bases, V lost 0 bases, and 5 bases had no gene match. The CDR3 DNA follows: TGTGCCAGCAGTTACTCCCAGGGACAGGGTAGAAACACCATATATTTT. Its translation is CASSYSQGQGRNTIYF.

This clone was observed once. This chain joins TRBV9 and TRBJ1-4, with a weak D call TRBD1 (5 bases). The CDR3 is 14 residues long. Trimming cost V 4 bases and J 8 bases, with 15 bases left between them. Germline V gives CDR1 SGDLS, CDR2 YYNGEE. CDR3 sequence: CASSLRQTTEKLFF. In DNA form, the CDR3 reads TGTGCCAGCAGCCTCCGACAGACGACCGAAAAACTGTTTTTT.

This chain joins TRBV28 and TRBJ1-1; D possibly corresponds to TRBD1 (5 bases). The CDR3 is made up of 13 amino acids. The V end lost 4 bases, the J end lost 9 bases, and 15 bases lay between the germline ends. Germline values: CDR1 MDHEN, CDR2 SYDVKM. For the CDR3, the DNA is TGTGCCAGCAGTTCCCCTCTGACAGCTCAAGCTTTCTTT. This translates into CASSSPLTAQAFF.

The chain links TRBV5-1 to TRBJ1-1, with TRBD1 matching 7 bases. The germline gives CDR1 SGHRS, CDR2 YFSETQ. The length of the CDR3 is 16 residues. V was clipped by 3 bases and J by 3 bases; unmatched bases: 11. The CDR3 nucleotides are TGCGCCAGCAGCTCTGGAGGCCAGGGGGGTGACACTGAAGCTTTCTTT. Protein product: CASSSGGQGGDTEAFF.

This rearrangement joins TRBV19 to TRBJ1-5; no clear D gene. Germline V gene sequence: CDR1 LNHDA, CDR2 SQIVND (reference sequence). V was trimmed by 8 bases and J by 3 bases, leaving 17 bases between them. CDR3 length equals 15 residues. The CDR3 loop reads CASSPRLASNQPQHF. CDR3 coding DNA: TGTGCCAGTTCCCCTAGGTTAGCTTCCAATCAGCCCCAGCATTTT. Full variable domain (rest looked up from reference TRBV19 and TRBJ1-5): DGGITQSPKYLFRKEGQNVTLSCEQNLNHDAMYWYRQDPGQGLRLIYYSQIVNDFQKGDIAEGYSVSREKKESFPLTVTSAQKNPTAFYLCASSPRLASNQPQHFGDGTRLSIL.

This sequence joins TRBV30 and TRBJ1-5; D ambiguous. Trimming cost V 5 bases and J 8 bases, with 13 bases left between them. The CDR3 contains 12 residues. Germline CDR1 and CDR2: GTSNPN and SVGIG (reference sequence). The CDR3 nucleotides are TGTGCCTGGGGACTGACGGGGAAGCCCCAGCATTTT. Encoded protein: CAWGLTGKPQHF.

The chain carries TRBV5-1 and TRBJ2-2; 8 positions match TRBD1. There are 15 residues in the CDR3. Germline loops: CDR1 SGHRS, CDR2 YFSETQ. J lost 8 bases, V lost 7 bases, and 13 bases had no gene match. The CDR3 DNA is TGCGCCAGCCGGCCTGGGACAGGCCGGGCTGGGGAGCTGTTTTTT. Protein sequence: CASRPGTGRAGELFF.

This chain's CDR3 is CASSFGRSSYNEQFF. In DNA, the CDR3 is TGTGCCAGCAGCTTCGGGAGGAGCTCCTACAATGAGCAGTTCTTC. The chain has TRBV13 and TRBJ2-1; TRBD2 agrees at 7 bases. The CDR3 consists of 15 residues. The V and J ends lost 3 bases and 0 bases, in that order; junction bases with no gene match: 2. Germline CDR1 PRHDT, CDR2 FYEKMQ (reference sequence).

This clone was observed many times. This chain links TRBV28 with TRBJ1-6; TRBD1 matches 9 bases. Germline lookup yields CDR1 MDHEN and CDR2 SYDVKM. This CDR3 has 15 residues. V shed 6 bases and J 5 bases; nucleotides not matched to a gene: 5. In nucleotides, the CDR3 is TGTGCCAGCAGCGTCCGGGACAGGGATAATTCACCCCTCCACTTT. This codes for CASSVRDRDNSPLHF.

CDR3 sequence: CASSWAGENTEAFF. The CDR3 coding sequence is TGTGCCAGCAGTTGGGCAGGCGAGAACACTGAAGCTTTCTTT. J is TRBJ1-1 and V is TRBV27; no reliable D call. V lost 4 bases, J lost 1 base, and 10 bases lay in between. In germline, CDR1 is MNHEY, CDR2 SMNVEV (reference sequence). The CDR3 consists of 14 residues.

This sequence joins TRBV9 and TRBJ1-4; D ambiguous. CDR3 length equals 14 residues. Germline CDR1 is SGDLS and CDR2 is YYNGEE. V lost 2 bases to trimming and J lost 6 bases, with 11 bases between them. CDR3 sequence (DNA): TGTGCCAGCAGCGTTGGCGGCAGCTATGAAAAACTGTTTTTT. Protein product: CASSVGGSYEKLFF.

The chain is built from TRBV5-4 and TRBJ2-3, with D possibly being TRBD2 (5 bases). V lost 0 bases and J 8 bases, leaving 10 bases between the germline ends. Germline CDR1 is SGHNT and CDR2 is YYREEE (reference sequence). CDR3 length: 13 amino acids. CDR3 bases: TGTGCCAGCAGCTTGGCTAGTGAGGGTACGCAGTATTTT. It encodes CASSLASEGTQYF.

This chain links TRBV7-9 with TRBJ1-1; D gene ambiguous. Trimming pared 5 bases from V and 10 bases from J, leaving 14 bases between. CDR3 length equals 12 residues. Germline lookup yields CDR1 SEHNR and CDR2 FQNEAQ (reference sequence). CDR3 amino acids: CASSPEQRRAFF. The CDR3 DNA follows: TGTGCCAGCAGCCCTGAGCAGCGACGAGCTTTCTTT.